What follows is one T cell receptor beta chain and its context. The entry originates in a study of shared T cell receptors in the human thymus. TCRdb's table, derived via immunoSEQ multiplex PCR, lists solely in-frame clones and lacks some. Counted here are about 660,000 clones, over 75% occurring once; the ten biggest clones make up 0.01%. The V gene's germline CDR1 is SQVTM and CDR2 ANQGSEA. CDR3 size: 14 residues. With V trimmed by 7 bases and J by 3 bases, 8 bases remained unmatched. The same specimen was also included in a second study, on human thymus T cells. That report adds: Donors consisted of healthy Finnish infants (having corrective surgery for congenital heart defects). Resections from corrective heart surgery supplied the thymus tissue. Use of V and J genes seemed skewed within the thymic and blood repertoires.

The chain employs TRBV29-1 and TRBJ2-5; 10 bases agree with TRBD2. The source material was thymocytes. This TCR was recovered from a boy under three years old with a congenital heart defect. CDR3 in DNA: TGCAGCGCGGCTCGCCTAGCGGGAGAAGAGACCCAGTACTTC. Its translation is CSAARLAGEETQYF.